This TCR beta chain is drawn from a study of blood T cell repertoires in COVID-19. CDR1 and CDR2 (germline): SGDLS, YYNGEE. The CDR3 contains 15 residues. V was clipped by 3 bases and J by 5 bases; unmatched bases: 10. This clone was seen once. Repertoires were generated with immunoSEQ multiplex PCR, while TCRdb's copy carries only in-frame clones and drops some. The sample has 150,000 to 250,000 clones; almost 85% are singletons. This TCR was recovered from a human donor with acute or convalescent COVID-19. The donor label of this sample is uncertain. The chain uses TRBV9 and TRBJ2-7, with 8 bases lining up with TRBD2. Sequenced input: peripheral blood. The CDR3 protein is CASSEGTSHLHEQYF. The CDR3 nucleotides read TGTGCCAGCAGCGAGGGGACTAGTCACTTACACGAGCAGTACTTC.